Sequencing of this T cell receptor (beta chain) was carried out in a study of T cells in Graves' hyperthyroidism and ophthalmopathy. Amplification targeted TCR beta CDR3 regions from RNA transcripts. HTBI primers drove first-round RT-PCR of the TCR CDR3. Via MiXCR, TCRdb re-called the multiplex PCR reads, giving one row per CDR3 protein. The data show 360,000 or so distinct CDR3 sequences, roughly 15% seen once. The CDR3 contains 15 residues. Trimming removed 3 bases from V and 4 bases from J, with 13 bases in between. Germline V lookup: CDR1 LNHDA, CDR2 SQIVND (reference sequence). The TCR was taken from a woman aged 55-69 years with Graves' ophthalmopathy. Sequences were obtained from blood. This chain joins TRBV19 and TRBJ1-5; D is perhaps TRBD1 (5 bases). The CDR3 bases are TGTGCCAGTAGTATCTTCAGGGTAGGAAATCAGCCCCAGCATTTT. It is translated as CASSIFRVGNQPQHF.